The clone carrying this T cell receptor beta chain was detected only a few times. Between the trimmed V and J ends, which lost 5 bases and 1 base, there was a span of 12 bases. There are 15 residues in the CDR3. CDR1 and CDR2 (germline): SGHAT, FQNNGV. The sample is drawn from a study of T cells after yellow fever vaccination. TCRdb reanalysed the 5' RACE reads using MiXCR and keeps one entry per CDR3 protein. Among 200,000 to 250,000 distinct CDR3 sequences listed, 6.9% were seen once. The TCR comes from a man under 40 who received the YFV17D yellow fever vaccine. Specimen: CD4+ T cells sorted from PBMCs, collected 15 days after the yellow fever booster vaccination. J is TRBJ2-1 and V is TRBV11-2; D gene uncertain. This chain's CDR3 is CASSQQRGSYNEQFF. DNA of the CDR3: TGTGCCAGCAGCCAGCAGAGAGGTTCCTACAATGAGCAGTTCTTC.